Below, 27 T cell receptor beta chains from the same sample are listed, as sequenced in a study of T cells in Graves' hyperthyroidism and ophthalmopathy. RNA transcripts yielded amplified TCR beta CDR3 regions. Carried out on the TCR CDR3, a first-round RT-PCR used the HTBI primer set. TCRdb processed the multiplex PCR reads anew with MiXCR; each CDR3 protein has one entry. The data show hundreds of thousands of distinct CDR3 sequences, with 35% seen just once and around 29% held by the top ten. The sample was blood. The origin of the receptors is a woman in her thirties or forties with Graves' hyperthyroidism.

The sample holds many counts of this clonotype. The V gene is TRBV7-9, the J gene TRBJ1-2; no clear D. V was trimmed by 2 bases and J by 3 bases, leaving 7 bases between them. This CDR3 has 13 residues. CDR1 SEHNR and CDR2 FQNEAQ come from the germline V gene (reference sequence). The CDR3 bases are TGTGCCAGCAGCTTACGGCCCGACTATGGCTACACCTTC. Protein sequence: CASSLRPDYGYTF.

This clonotype came up a few times. DNA of the CDR3: TGTGCCAGCGTAAAGAGACAGGGGTGGGTTTCTAACTATGGCTACACCTTC. Translated: CASVKRQGWVSNYGYTF. This chain uses TRBV12-3 or TRBV12-4 with TRBJ1-2; TRBD1 aligns across 8 bases. The J segment lost 0 bases and the V segment lost 8 bases, leaving 14 bases of the junction unmatched. This CDR3 spans 17 amino acids.

The sample holds a few counts of this clonotype. V and J are TRBV28 and TRBJ2-7; 7 bases agree with TRBD1. With 2 bases clipped from V and 5 bases from J, the junction kept 6 bases outside the gene matches. The CDR3 is 14 amino acids. From germline, CDR1 is MDHEN and CDR2 SYDVKM. The chain's CDR3 is CASSLEGARDEQYF. CDR3 in DNA: TGTGCCAGCAGTTTAGAGGGGGCGCGGGACGAGCAGTACTTC. The full variable domain, in which reference TRBV28 and TRBJ2-7 provide the parts outside the CDR3, is DVKVTQSSRYLVKRTGEKVFLECVQDMDHENMFWYRQDPGLGLRLIYFSYDVKMKEKGDIPEGYSVSREKKERFSLILESASTNQTSMYLCASSLEGARDEQYFGPGTRLTVT.

The J gene is TRBJ2-5, the V gene TRBV5-1; either TRBD1 or TRBD2 may supply D (5 bases each). CDR1 is SGHRS and CDR2 is YFSETQ in the germline V gene. V lost 4 bases and J 0 bases, leaving 13 bases between the germline ends. CDR3 size: 15 residues. DNA for the CDR3: TGCGCCAGCAGCACCGGGACGAGGTACCAAGAGACCCAGTACTTC. Translation gives CASSTGTRYQETQYF.

This clonotype was seen a few times. The chain is built from TRBV4-3 and TRBJ2-5; D not resolved. The ends were cut back, 6 bases at V and 2 bases at J, with 13 bases in the middle. The CDR3 covers 14 residues. CDR1 and CDR2 (germline): LGHNA, YSLEER. The CDR3 nucleotides read TGCGCCAGCAGTCTGATTCTTGGGCAAGAGACCCAGTACTTC. This gives the protein CASSLILGQETQYF.

The V call is TRBV5-6, the J call TRBJ1-1; no firm D call. The V gene lost 10 bases and the J gene lost 1 base, with 14 bases spanning the gap. The CDR3 contains 13 residues. Looked up from germline, CDR1 is SGHDT and CDR2 is YYEEEE. The CDR3: CAWSLQPNTEAFF. In DNA, the CDR3 is TGTGCCTGGAGTTTACAGCCGAACACTGAAGCTTTCTTT. Full variable domain (rest looked up from reference TRBV5-6 and TRBJ1-1): DAGVTQSPTHLIKTRGQQVTLRCSPKSGHDTVSWYQQALGQGPQFIFQYYEEEERQRGNFPDRFSGHQFPNYSSELNVNALLLGDSALYLCAWSLQPNTEAFFGQGTRLTVV.

The CDR3 nucleotides read TGCGCCAGCAGCTTGGAGACACCCAACACTGAAGCTTTCTTT. Amino acids: CASSLETPNTEAFF. The genes are TRBV5-1 and TRBJ1-1; no firm D call. V was clipped by 0 bases and J by 2 bases, with 8 bases between them. Germline assignment: CDR1 SGHRS and CDR2 YFSETQ. The length of the CDR3 is 14 residues.

The chain uses TRBV5-4 and TRBJ1-2; a weak D match, TRBD1 (5 bases). The V end was cut by 1 base, the J end by 4 bases, with 17 bases between. The CDR3 is made up of 16 amino acids. Germline lookup yields CDR1 SGHNT and CDR2 YYREEE (reference sequence). CDR3 loop: CASSLKWGPAGYGYTF. CDR3 DNA: TGTGCCAGCAGCTTGAAGTGGGGACCCGCTGGCTATGGCTACACCTTC.

This clonotype has at least ten counts. The gene calls are TRBV10-3 and TRBJ1-2, with 8 bases matching TRBD1. CDR3 length: 15 amino acids. CDR1 is ENHRY and CDR2 is SYGVKD in the germline V gene. V shed 0 bases, J shed 4 bases, and the junction held 4 bases outside the gene matches. CDR3 nucleotide sequence: TGTGCCATCAGTGAGTCGAAGGACAGGGTCTATGGCTACACCTTC. Amino acids: CAISESKDRVYGYTF.

The chain couples TRBV28 to TRBJ1-6; tentatively, D is TRBD1 (6 bases). This CDR3 contains 19 residues. With 8 bases removed from V and 3 bases from J, the gap between germline ends came to 26 bases. CDR1 and CDR2 from the germline V gene are MDHEN and SYDVKM. CDR3 coding DNA: TGTGCCAGCGATAGATCTACAGGGCTCGGCTCCGTCTATAATTCACCCCTCCACTTT. It translates to CASDRSTGLGSVYNSPLHF.

The J gene is TRBJ2-5, the V gene TRBV12-3 or TRBV12-4; 8 positions match TRBD2. J was trimmed by 4 bases and V by 6 bases; bases with no gene match: 7. The CDR3 contains 14 residues. CDR3 coding DNA: TGTGCCAGCAGGGGGGGACTAGTTAGAGAGACCCAGTACTTC. This gives the protein CASRGGLVRETQYF.

The table lists this clonotype with a few counts. This chain connects TRBV27 to TRBJ2-2; D perhaps matches TRBD2 (5 bases). V lost 3 bases, J lost 0 bases, and 11 bases lay in between. This CDR3 is built from 16 residues. Germline CDR1 is MNHEY and CDR2 is SMNVEV (reference sequence). The CDR3 is CASSFVGNANTGELFF. The CDR3 DNA is TGTGCCAGCAGTTTTGTCGGGAATGCGAACACCGGGGAGCTGTTTTTT.

The chain links TRBV7-3 to TRBJ1-2, with TRBD1 matching 10 bases. The CDR3 runs 15 residues. Trimming at V came to 4 bases and at J to 7 bases, leaving 9 bases not matched to a gene. Per germline, CDR1 SGHTA and CDR2 FQGTGA. The DNA of the CDR3 is TGTGCCAGCAGCTCGCCGACAGGGGGCAATGGTGGCTACACCTTC. It specifies CASSSPTGGNGGYTF. The full variable domain, completed using reference TRBV7-3 and TRBJ1-2, is GAGVSQTPSNKVTEKGKYVELRCDPISGHTALYWYRQSLGQGPEFLIYFQGTGAADDSGLPNDRFFAVRPEGSVSTLKIQRTERGDSAVYLCASSSPTGGNGGYTFGSGTRLTVV.

This chain connects TRBV4-3 to TRBJ1-3; possibly TRBD1 for D (5 bases). Germline values: CDR1 LGHNA, CDR2 YSLEER. The CDR3 runs 17 residues. The V end was cut by 1 base, the J end by 1 base, with 14 bases between. The CDR3 bases are TGCGCCAGCAGCCAAGTCTATGGGGCTGATTCTGGAAACACCATATATTTT. Amino acid sequence: CASSQVYGADSGNTIYF.

This clonotype was observed many times. The V call is TRBV19, the J call TRBJ1-5, with TRBD1 as a possible D gene (6 bases). CDR1 and CDR2 from the germline V gene are LNHDA and SQIVND (reference sequence). The CDR3 runs to 14 residues. V was cut by 3 bases and J by 7 bases, with 13 bases left in between. DNA for the CDR3: TGTGCCAGTAGTATCTTGGGGGGCCAACAGCCCCAGCATTTT. Protein product: CASSILGGQQPQHF.

This chain connects TRBV7-9 to TRBJ2-7; tentatively, D is TRBD1 (5 bases). The CDR3 sequence is 15 residues long. Trimming removed 8 bases from V and 2 bases from J, with 19 bases in between. The germline CDR1 and CDR2 sequences are SEHNR and FQNEAQ (reference sequence). In nucleotides, the CDR3 is TGTGCCAGCGGGTCTACAGGCAGTGGTGCCTACGAGCAGTACTTC. It translates to CASGSTGSGAYEQYF.

The chain carries TRBV7-2 and TRBJ2-5, with D tentatively TRBD1 or TRBD2 (7 bases each). The germline gives CDR1 SGHTA, CDR2 FQGNSA. Trimming shortened V by 0 bases and J by 6 bases, and 17 bases separated the two germline ends. The CDR3 consists of 16 residues. CDR3 sequence reads: CASSLARGGFMKTQYF. The CDR3 DNA follows: TGTGCCAGCAGCTTAGCCAGGGGGGGATTCATGAAGACCCAGTACTTC.

This clonotype was detected only a few times. V and J are TRBV12-3 or TRBV12-4 and TRBJ1-2, with 9 bases fitting TRBD1. This CDR3 has 15 residues. The V segment lost 6 bases and the J segment 4 bases; nucleotides outside the gene matches: 9. The CDR3 region has the DNA TGTGCCAGCAGCCAATCCGGGACAGGGATCTATGGCTACACCTTC. Amino acids: CASSQSGTGIYGYTF.

The gene calls are TRBV2 and TRBJ1-6, with a weak D call TRBD1 (5 bases). CDR1 SNHLY and CDR2 FYNNEI come from the germline V gene. V lost 6 bases to trimming and J lost 9 bases, with 12 bases between them. The CDR3 spans 13 residues. CDR3 coding DNA: TGTGCCAGCAGGGCAGGGCTCGTTTCACCCCTCCACTTT. It codes for CASRAGLVSPLHF.

The chain uses TRBV25-1 and TRBJ2-5; D is unclear. The length of the CDR3 is 14 residues. Trimming took 4 bases from V and 5 from J, leaving 14 bases between them. In germline, CDR1 is MGHDK, CDR2 SYGVNS. The CDR3 sequence is CASSGQGFLETQYF. The CDR3 nucleotides are TGTGCCAGCAGTGGTCAAGGATTCCTGGAGACCCAGTACTTC. The full variable domain, with the rest looked up from reference TRBV25-1 and TRBJ2-5, is EADIYQTPRYLVIGTGKKITLECSQTMGHDKMYWYQQDPGMELHLIHYSYGVNSTEKGDLSSESTVSRIRTEHFPLTLESARPSHTSQYLCASSGQGFLETQYFGPGTRLLVL.

The rearrangement uses TRBV7-6 and TRBJ1-3, with TRBD1 identical over 7 bases. Losses at the gene ends were 7 bases for V and 0 bases for J; bases not matched to a gene: 12. The germline V gene encodes CDR1 SGHVS and CDR2 FNYEAQ. The CDR3 has 17 residues. The CDR3 reads CASTQVRDSVSGNTIYF. The DNA of the CDR3 is TGTGCCAGCACCCAAGTCCGGGACAGCGTCTCTGGAAACACCATATATTTT.

The V call is TRBV7-9, the J call TRBJ2-7; D remains unclear. Looked up from germline, CDR1 is SEHNR and CDR2 is FQNEAQ (reference sequence). The CDR3 has 12 amino acids. Trimming pared 3 bases from V and 6 bases from J, leaving 9 bases between. The CDR3 reads CASSFGPSEQYF. DNA for the CDR3: TGTGCCAGCAGCTTTGGCCCCAGCGAGCAGTACTTC.

Comment on this clonotype: Likely a read error: the CDR3 ends without its conserved phenylalanine or tryptophan. The rearrangement uses TRBV14 and TRBJ1-3; perhaps TRBD1 as D (5 bases). Germline V CDR1 and CDR2: SGHDN, FVKESK. With 5 bases removed from V and 0 bases from J, the gap between germline ends came to 17 bases. There are 17 residues in the CDR3. CDR3 DNA: TGTGCCAGCAGCGTAGCCGACAGCTTTTTCTCTGGAAACACCATATATGCT. Protein: CASSVADSFFSGNTIYA.

The table lists this clonotype with a few counts. This chain connects TRBV20-1 to TRBJ2-7; 8 bases match TRBD2. Germline V gene data show CDR1 as DFQATT and CDR2 as SNEGSKA (reference sequence). V lost 4 bases to trimming and J lost 0 bases; unmatched junction nucleotides: 5. There are 14 residues in the CDR3. CDR3 in amino acids: CSAKASGFSYEQYF. The CDR3 DNA reads as TGCAGTGCTAAGGCTAGCGGGTTCTCCTACGAGCAGTACTTC.

This clonotype was picked up many times. This rearrangement joins TRBV7-3 to TRBJ2-7; TRBD2 agrees at 12 bases. Germline values: CDR1 SGHTA, CDR2 FQGTGA. The CDR3 covers 15 residues. The J segment lost 2 bases and the V segment lost 5 bases, leaving 4 bases of the junction unmatched. CDR3 in amino acids: CASSPGTSGPYEQYF. CDR3 bases: TGTGCCAGCAGCCCCGGGACTAGCGGGCCCTACGAGCAGTACTTC. Drawing the rest from reference TRBV7-3 and TRBJ2-7, the complete variable domain is GAGVSQTPSNKVTEKGKYVELRCDPISGHTALYWYRQSLGQGPEFLIYFQGTGAADDSGLPNDRFFAVRPEGSVSTLKIQRTERGDSAVYLCASSPGTSGPYEQYFGPGTRLTVT.

In this sample, this clonotype turned up many times. The chain couples TRBV20-1 to TRBJ1-1, with no clear D. The CDR3 is 13 residues long. Trimming pared 3 bases from V and 4 bases from J, leaving 12 bases between. Germline CDR1 and CDR2: DFQATT and SNEGSKA (reference sequence). CDR3 coding DNA: TGCAGTGCTAGTCTCTCCAGTAGCACTGAAGCTTTCTTT. Residues: CSASLSSSTEAFF.

This clonotype was recorded many times. The rearrangement uses TRBV12-3 or TRBV12-4 and TRBJ2-5; D remains unclear. The CDR3 consists of 16 residues. V lost 5 bases and J 2 bases, leaving 18 bases between the germline ends. CDR3 DNA sequence: TGTGCCAGCAGTCCTCCTCCTCGGCCCCCGCAAGAGACCCAGTACTTC. Its translation is CASSPPPRPPQETQYF.